The clone carrying this T cell receptor (beta chain) was counted only a few times. MiXCR, run by TCRdb on the 5' RACE reads, gives a single entry per CDR3 protein. Of roughly 450,000 distinct CDR3 sequences in the sample, 18% were seen once. Germline V lookup: CDR1 LGHDT, CDR2 YNNKEL (reference sequence). The CDR3 runs 16 residues. The V and J ends lost 0 bases and 7 bases respectively, with 13 bases between them. These data belong to a study of T-cell memory formation after mild COVID-19. Sequenced input: PBMCs or a T cell subset sorted from them (not recorded which). The chain carries TRBV3-1 and TRBJ1-6; D is unresolved. The sequence was obtained from an adult woman who had mild COVID-19 (a few samples of this study predate the infection). Cell type and time point are not known. CDR3 nucleotide sequence: TGTGCCAGCAGCCAAGATATGCGGCCGAACAATTCACCCCTCCACTTT. Its translation: CASSQDMRPNNSPLHF.